This T cell receptor beta chain came from a study of blood T cell repertoires in COVID-19. On the study more broadly: Italy, Spain and the United States were the sources of the convalescent and acute COVID-19 samples. Sample material is recorded as cDNA or gDNA derived from T cells, B-cell-depleted T cells, or PBMCs.

The repertoire was sequenced with immunoSEQ multiplex PCR; TCRdb's copy has only in-frame clones and lacks some. This sample carries about 220,000 clones, under 90% of them seen once, and the ten largest clones take about 2.3%. The CDR3 length is 13 residues. Trimming took off 0 bases at V and 4 bases at J, with 6 bases between the two ends. Per germline, CDR1 SGHRS and CDR2 YFSETQ. The sample holds a few counts of this clone. The sequence was obtained from a woman in her 40s with active or convalescent COVID-19. Sequencing was done on a sample of peripheral blood. The chain has TRBV5-1 and TRBJ2-3; D not resolved. CDR3 loop: CASSLEAADTQYF. DNA of the CDR3: TGCGCCAGCAGCTTGGAGGCGGCAGATACGCAGTATTTT.